This T cell receptor beta chain was sequenced for a study of OX40 agonist ivuxolimab in advanced cancers. The protocol was immunoSEQ multiplex PCR, while the TCRdb copy is restricted to in-frame clones and leaves out a portion. The sample has 40,000 to 50,000 clones; roughly 89% are singletons. The CDR3 length is 15 residues. V was clipped by 6 bases and J by 5 bases; unmatched bases: 10. Germline CDR1 and CDR2: MDHEN and SYDVKM. This clone has only one observation. This sequence joins TRBV28 and TRBJ1-1, with 9 bases lining up with TRBD1. The receptor was isolated from an adult with an advanced solid tumor such as melanoma, head and neck, liver or kidney cancer. The material sequenced was CD4+ or CD8+ T cells sorted from blood, taken in a trial of the OX40 agonist ivuxolimab. CDR3 sequence (DNA): TGTGCCAGCAGACCTACAGGGGGCCAGGGGACTGAAGCTTTCTTT. This sequence encodes CASRPTGGQGTEAFF.